The clone carrying this TCR beta chain has more than one count but fewer than ten. Allocation to cohorts depended on clinical history reported by the participants. Cohort 3 donors counted as recovered after two negative PCRs, clearance, or resolved symptoms. These data originate in a study of blood T cell repertoires in COVID-19. The germline V gene encodes CDR1 SQVTM and CDR2 ANQGSEA. CDR3 length: 14 amino acids. V lost 0 bases and J lost 2, with 10 bases in between. Authors' methods: Researchers report that nucleated cell counts were estimated from reference gene primer amplification. Repertoires were generated with immunoSEQ multiplex PCR, while TCRdb's copy carries only in-frame clones and drops some. The DNA was the basis for D and trimming; V, J and clone size are from that table. The sample holds roughly 160,000 clones; about 84% are singletons and the top ten take approximately 12%.

The sequenced material came from PBMCs or T cells enriched from blood (not recorded which). The rearrangement links TRBV29-1 to TRBJ1-1; D uncertain. The TCR comes from a man aged 50-59 years who had recovered from COVID-19. The DNA for the CDR3 is TGCAGCGTTGAAGATCCGCGGCGAAACACTGAAGCTTTCTTT. Translating gives CSVEDPRRNTEAFF. The full variable domain, rest sourced from reference TRBV29-1 and TRBJ1-1, is SAVISQKPSRDICQRGTSLTIQCQVDSQVTMMFWYRQQPGQSLTLIATANQGSEATYESGFVIDKFPISRPNLTFSTLTVSNMSPEDSSIYLCSVEDPRRNTEAFFGQGTRLTVV.